A single sample gave rise to the 14 T cell receptor beta chains below, sequenced in a study of T cell repertoires in cytomegalovirus infection. No antigen has been assigned to these receptors. Each CDR3 protein gets one entry after TCRdb re-called the reads with MiXCR. The sample lists roughly 570,000 distinct CDR3 sequences; over 35% were seen once. The material was cultured PBMCs, obtained from culture after CMV antigen stimulation. These receptors originate from a human donor in good health (CMV status not recorded). Some clones in this sample may be carry-over from other donors' samples.

This clonotype was recorded many times. The rearrangement joins TRBV7-8 to TRBJ2-3; D remains unclear. Germline CDR1 SGHVS, CDR2 FQNEAQ. V dropped 3 bases and J dropped 0 bases, with 4 bases sitting between them. The CDR3 is made up of 13 amino acids. The CDR3 reads CASSFASTDTQYF. DNA of the CDR3: TGTGCCAGCAGCTTCGCCAGCACAGATACGCAGTATTTT.

The V and J genes are TRBV20-1 and TRBJ1-2; 9 bases fit TRBD1. The CDR3 runs 14 residues. Germline CDR1 is DFQATT and CDR2 is SNEGSKA (reference sequence). J lost 4 bases, V lost 3 bases, and 6 bases had no gene match. The CDR3 here is CSARPGQGFYGYTF. The CDR3 coding sequence is TGCAGTGCTAGGCCGGGACAGGGATTCTATGGCTACACCTTC.

This clonotype came up many times. This chain uses TRBV7-2 with TRBJ2-1, with D possibly matching TRBD2 (6 bases). Germline CDR1 and CDR2: SGHTA and FQGNSA. V dropped 10 bases and J dropped 6 bases, with 16 bases sitting between them. This CDR3 has 13 residues. CDR3 loop: CAIRARGGNEQFF. CDR3 DNA: TGTGCCATCCGCGCGCGGGGAGGCAATGAGCAGTTCTTC.

The chain's CDR3 is CATSNGRETQYF. CDR3 in DNA: TGTGCCACCAGCAACGGGCGTGAGACCCAGTACTTC. This rearrangement joins TRBV15 to TRBJ2-5; D not resolved. The CDR3 has 12 residues. CDR1 and CDR2 (germline): LNHNV, YYDKDF (reference sequence). V gave up 4 bases and J gave up 5 bases, with 8 bases separating them.

V gene TRBV4-1 combines with J gene TRBJ2-1; TRBD2 agrees at 13 bases. The germline V gene encodes CDR1 MGHRA and CDR2 YSYEKL. Trimming at V came to 2 bases and at J to 12 bases, leaving 10 bases not matched to a gene. The CDR3 contains 16 residues. The CDR3 DNA is TGCGCCAGCAGCCAATGGACTAGCGGGGGCTTGGGCGGGCAGTTCTTC. Encoded protein: CASSQWTSGGLGGQFF.

This clonotype was picked up a small number of times. The rearrangement uses TRBV12-3 or TRBV12-4 and TRBJ2-2, with TRBD2 as a possible D gene (6 bases). The CDR3 contains 12 residues. The V gene lost 7 bases and the J gene lost 6 bases, with 9 bases spanning the gap. DNA of the CDR3: TGTGCCAGCATAGGAGGGGCCGGGGAGCTGTTTTTT. It specifies CASIGGAGELFF.

The chain couples TRBV10-3 to TRBJ2-6; 10 nucleotides align to TRBD1. The germline CDR1 and CDR2 sequences are ENHRY and SYGVKD. Trimming at V came to 10 bases and at J to 0 bases, leaving 3 bases not matched to a gene. The CDR3 is 15 amino acids. This CDR3 reads CATGQGLSGANVLTF. The CDR3 DNA reads TGTGCCACGGGACAGGGGCTCTCTGGGGCCAACGTCCTGACTTTC.

The chain has TRBV24-1 and TRBJ2-7, with D possibly called TRBD1 or TRBD2 (6 bases each). The germline gives CDR1 KGHDR, CDR2 SFDVKD. V was shortened by 6 bases and J by 7 bases, with 9 bases between the two germline ends. This CDR3 is 11 amino acids long. The CDR3 DNA sequence: TGTGCCACCAGTCGGGGGCGAGAGCAGTACTTC. This sequence encodes CATSRGREQYF.

This clonotype appeared a single time. Germline and junction disagree at one end, which may indicate a read error. The chain has TRBV6-2 or TRBV6-3 and TRBJ2-2; D remains unclear. Germline values: CDR1 MNHEY, CDR2 SVGEGT. CDR3 length equals 15 residues. CDR3 DNA sequence: TGTGCCAGCAGTTATGAAGTACGGAACGCCGGGGAGCTGTTTTTT. Amino acids: CASSYEVRNAGELFF.

The count of this clonotype is one. V is TRBV12-3 or TRBV12-4 and J is TRBJ2-1, with D tentatively TRBD1 (6 bases). This CDR3 is built from 11 residues. Trimming took 4 bases from V and 15 from J, leaving 13 bases between them. This CDR3 reads CASSSGVLPFF. CDR3 DNA sequence: TGTGCCAGCAGTTCAGGGGTCCTACCGTTCTTC.

V is TRBV12-3 or TRBV12-4 and J is TRBJ1-1, with unresolved D. The CDR3 has 13 residues. Trimming took off 4 bases at V and 2 bases at J, with 8 bases between the two ends. CDR3 loop: CASSYGPNTEAFF. DNA of the CDR3: TGTGCCAGCAGTTATGGTCCCAACACTGAAGCTTTCTTT.

This clonotype showed up just a few times. This rearrangement joins TRBV6-1 to TRBJ1-1; 7 positions match TRBD1. Losses at the gene ends were 5 bases for V and 9 bases for J; bases not matched to a gene: 6. Germline CDR1 reads MNHNS; CDR2 reads SASEGT. The CDR3 covers 12 residues. CDR3 DNA sequence: TGTGCCAGCAGTCCCCACAGGGGTAAAGCTTTCTTT. It translates to CASSPHRGKAFF.

This clonotype turned up a few times. The V call is TRBV5-6, the J call TRBJ1-3; 7 bases fit TRBD1. The germline V gene has CDR1 SGHDT and CDR2 YYEEEE. The CDR3 consists of 15 residues. The trim removed 4 bases at V and 0 bases at J, leaving 4 bases unmatched. CDR3 nucleotides: TGTGCCAGCAGCGCTGGACAGGCCTCTGGAAACACCATATATTTT. Encoded protein: CASSAGQASGNTIYF.

The CDR3 loop is CSAGDSGVGETQYF. DNA for the CDR3: TGCAGTGCTGGGGACAGTGGAGTGGGAGAGACCCAGTACTTC. This chain joins TRBV20-1 and TRBJ2-5; 7 positions match TRBD1. Germline CDR1 DFQATT, CDR2 SNEGSKA (reference sequence). V shed 5 bases and J 4 bases; nucleotides not matched to a gene: 10. The CDR3 covers 14 residues.